One and the same sample provided the 23 T cell receptor beta chains below, sequenced in a study of regulatory T cells in long-lasting Graves disease. Arm-PCR of CDR3 regions and iRepertoire HTBI primers were the basis on which TCR beta libraries were built. MiXCR, applied by TCRdb to the multiplex PCR reads, yields one record per CDR3 protein. Seen here are 350,000 to 400,000 distinct CDR3 sequences, 15% to 17% observed once, and the top ten hold about 20%. Documented time point: newly diagnosed GD, antithyroid drugs for less than 3 months. Construction of the TCR library relied on RNA isolated from PBMCs. The starting material was peripheral blood mononuclear cells (PBMCs), obtained at new diagnosis, from a patient treated with antithyroid drugs. Receptors originate from a female donor with Graves disease.

This clonotype was recorded many times. J is TRBJ2-7 and V is TRBV5-6; 8 positions agree with TRBD1. The CDR3 covers 13 residues. V trimming: 4 bases; J trimming: 2 bases; junction bases outside the gene matches: 2. CDR1 and CDR2 from the germline V gene are SGHDT and YYEEEE. CDR3 residues: CASSPDRAYEQYF. The DNA for the CDR3 is TGTGCCAGCAGCCCGGACAGGGCCTACGAGCAGTACTTC.

This clonotype showed up many times. The chain joins TRBV6-2 or TRBV6-3 to TRBJ2-1; 8 bases fit TRBD2. This CDR3 contains 15 residues. Trimming cost V 2 bases and J 5 bases; bases outside gene matches: 5. The germline V gene has CDR1 MNHEY and CDR2 SVGEGT. The CDR3 spells CASSYGAGANNEQFF. CDR3 bases: TGTGCCAGCAGTTACGGAGCGGGGGCCAACAATGAGCAGTTCTTC.

This clonotype was picked up a small number of times. The chain recombines TRBV6-1 with TRBJ2-3, with D tentatively TRBD2 (6 bases). CDR3 length: 16 residues. Germline lookup yields CDR1 MNHNS and CDR2 SASEGT. V was cut by 6 bases and J by 0 bases, with 16 bases left in between. CDR3 sequence: CASSVQDGRSTDTQYF. CDR3 sequence (DNA): TGTGCCAGCAGCGTTCAGGACGGGAGAAGCACAGATACGCAGTATTTT.

This clonotype was counted ten times or more. The chain links TRBV7-9 to TRBJ1-5; a weak D match, TRBD1 (5 bases). V was cut by 1 base and J by 6 bases, with 16 bases left in between. The CDR3 contains 16 residues. Germline V gene sequence: CDR1 SEHNR, CDR2 FQNEAQ (reference sequence). The CDR3 DNA is TGTGCCAGCAGCTTAGTTGCGGGAGGGAGGGGTCAGCCCCAGCATTTT. It specifies CASSLVAGGRGQPQHF.

This clonotype was seen ten or more times. The chain recombines TRBV7-9 with TRBJ2-3; 13 bases map to TRBD2. From germline, CDR1 is SEHNR and CDR2 FQNEAQ (reference sequence). This CDR3 comprises 17 residues. V shed 3 bases and J 0 bases; nucleotides not matched to a gene: 3. This chain's CDR3 is CASSLGLAGPSTDTQYF. The CDR3 nucleotides are TGTGCCAGCAGCTTGGGACTAGCGGGACCTAGCACAGATACGCAGTATTTT.

CDR3 sequence: CASSFTAGEQFF. Here the CDR3 DNA reads TGTGCCAGCAGTTTTACGGCGGGTGAGCAGTTCTTC. This chain links TRBV12-3 or TRBV12-4 with TRBJ2-1; D perhaps matches TRBD2 (5 bases). V was cut by 3 bases and J by 9 bases, with 9 bases left in between. There are 12 residues in the CDR3.

Ten or more counts support this clonotype. V and J are TRBV13 and TRBJ1-3; D uncertain. The ends were cut back, 6 bases at V and 0 bases at J, with 9 bases in the middle. CDR1 and CDR2 from the germline V gene are PRHDT and FYEKMQ (reference sequence). CDR3 length: 14 residues. The CDR3 sequence: CASSVSFSGNTIYF. The CDR3 DNA is TGTGCCAGCAGTGTATCGTTCTCTGGAAACACCATATATTTT.

In this sample, this clonotype turned up many times. V gene TRBV27 combines with J gene TRBJ1-2; no firm D call. Germline V gene sequence: CDR1 MNHEY, CDR2 SMNVEV (reference sequence). The CDR3 loop spans 13 amino acids. V lost 3 bases to trimming and J lost 2 bases, with 7 bases between them. The DNA for the CDR3 is TGTGCCAGCAGTTTTGTCCCAAACTATGGCTACACCTTC. Protein: CASSFVPNYGYTF.

V and J are TRBV9 and TRBJ1-1; 9 bases are a match to TRBD1. Germline trimming cut 0 bases from V and 10 bases from J; bases unmatched to any gene: 10. CDR3 length: 15 amino acids. Germline V CDR1 and CDR2: SGDLS, YYNGEE. CDR3 loop: CASSVVGGQGLAAFF. In DNA, the CDR3 is TGTGCCAGCAGCGTAGTAGGGGGACAGGGACTGGCAGCTTTCTTT.

This clonotype has more than one count but fewer than ten. The rearrangement links TRBV19 to TRBJ1-3; no reliable D call. This CDR3 spans 14 amino acids. From germline, CDR1 is LNHDA and CDR2 SQIVND (reference sequence). Trimming took off 5 bases at V and 2 bases at J, with 10 bases between the two ends. DNA for the CDR3: TGTGCCAGTAGTCTCGCATGGACTGGAAACACCATATATTTT. Amino acids: CASSLAWTGNTIYF.

This clonotype was seen many times. The V call is TRBV6-1, the J call TRBJ2-2, with D possibly being TRBD1 (6 bases). The CDR3 is made up of 17 amino acids. The V gene's germline CDR1 is MNHNS and CDR2 SASEGT. The V and J ends lost 7 bases and 0 bases respectively, with 18 bases between them. CDR3 protein: CASILPGQSPNTGELFF. The CDR3 DNA follows: TGTGCCAGCATCTTACCCGGACAGTCCCCGAACACCGGGGAGCTGTTTTTT.

This clonotype was recorded at least ten times. The genes are TRBV19 and TRBJ1-2, with 9 bases identical to TRBD1. CDR1 is LNHDA, CDR2 SQIVND, per germline (reference sequence). V lost 7 bases, J lost 4 bases, and 4 bases stayed unmatched. This CDR3 is 13 amino acids long. The CDR3 loop reads CASTGTGFYGYTF. The DNA for the CDR3 is TGTGCCAGTACGGGGACAGGGTTCTATGGCTACACCTTC.

This clonotype appeared many times. This chain joins TRBV2 and TRBJ2-7; 11 bases agree with TRBD2. Germline CDR1 SNHLY, CDR2 FYNNEI. J was trimmed by 6 bases and V by 4 bases; bases with no gene match: 5. There are 14 residues in the CDR3. In DNA, the CDR3 is TGTGCCAGCAGTGGACTAGCGGGACCGGGCGAGCAGTACTTC. Translation gives CASSGLAGPGEQYF.

The table lists this clonotype with a few counts. The rearrangement joins TRBV9 to TRBJ1-1; D remains unclear. The V gene's germline CDR1 is SGDLS and CDR2 YYNGEE. Trimming stripped 0 bases from V and 1 base from J, with 7 bases between. The CDR3 is 14 amino acids. Here the CDR3 reads CASSVEAANTEAFF. CDR3 DNA sequence: TGTGCCAGCAGCGTAGAGGCCGCGAACACTGAAGCTTTCTTT.

Remarks on this clonotype: This probably arose from a read error, given a far larger clone one base away. The V call is TRBV28, the J call TRBJ2-7, with D maybe TRBD2 (6 bases). This CDR3 region has 16 residues. Trimming stripped 6 bases from V and 7 bases from J, with 25 bases between. Germline V gives CDR1 MDHEN, CDR2 SYDVKM. The CDR3 DNA sequence: TGTGCCAGCAGCCATCAGGAGGGTGACTCCTACAATGAGCAGTACTTC. Its translation: CASSHQEGDSYNEQYF.

The chain has TRBV3-1 and TRBJ1-1; D perhaps matches TRBD1 (6 bases). The V gene lost 1 base and the J gene lost 7 bases, with 13 bases spanning the gap. Germline V CDR1 and CDR2: LGHDT, YNNKEL (reference sequence). The CDR3 sequence is 14 residues long. The CDR3 DNA is TGTGCCAGCAGCCAAGCTGACAGGCGTAATGAAGCTTTCTTT. Translated, it gives CASSQADRRNEAFF.

About this clonotype itself: With only one base between it and a far larger clone, this is likely a read error. The chain combines TRBV7-2 with TRBJ1-5, with 7 bases lining up with TRBD1. CDR1 and CDR2 (germline): SGHTA, FQGNSA. This CDR3 has 16 amino acids. This chain's CDR3 is CACSERLQGPNQPQHF. The CDR3 DNA is TGTGCCTGCAGTGAAAGGTTACAGGGGCCCAATCAGCCCCAGCATTTT.

The V gene is TRBV5-1, the J gene TRBJ2-1; no clear D gene. The J call is doubtful: the DNA matches TRBJ2-5 better. This CDR3 has 15 residues. Germline values: CDR1 SGHRS, CDR2 YFSETQ. In nucleotides, the CDR3 is TGCGCCAGCAGCTTGGCCTGGCGGAGAGAAGAGACCCAGTACTTC. Translating gives CASSLAWRREETQYF.

This clonotype was picked up many times. The J gene is TRBJ1-6, the V gene TRBV3-1; 8 nucleotides match TRBD1. V was clipped by 4 bases and J by 9 bases; unmatched bases: 5. CDR1 is LGHDT, CDR2 YNNKEL, per germline (reference sequence). This CDR3 region has 14 residues. The CDR3 sequence: CASSREDRVSPLHF. CDR3 DNA sequence: TGTGCCAGCAGCCGAGAGGACAGGGTTTCACCCCTCCACTTT. Based on the CDR3 plus reference TRBV3-1 and TRBJ1-6, the full variable domain is DTAVSQTPKYLVTQMGNDKSIKCEQNLGHDTMYWYKQDSKKFLKIMFSYNNKELIINETVPNRFSPKSPDKAHLNLHINSLELGDSAVYFCASSREDRVSPLHFGNGTRLTVT.

Many counts were recorded for this clonotype. The V gene is TRBV7-2, the J gene TRBJ2-3; 12 nucleotides match TRBD2. In germline, CDR1 is SGHTA, CDR2 FQGNSA. This CDR3 spans 18 amino acids. J gave up 0 bases and V 5 bases, and 9 bases lay outside the gene matches. CDR3 sequence: CASSRLAGVAASTDTQYF. CDR3 sequence (DNA): TGTGCCAGCAGCCGACTAGCGGGAGTAGCGGCCAGCACAGATACGCAGTATTTT. Based on the CDR3 plus reference TRBV7-2 and TRBJ2-3, the full variable domain is GAGVSQSPSNKVTEKGKDVELRCDPISGHTALYWYRQSLGQGLEFLIYFQGNSAPDKSGLPSDRFSAERTGGSVSTLTIQRTQQEDSAVYLCASSRLAGVAASTDTQYFGPGTRLTVL.

This clonotype was recorded many times. The V and J genes are TRBV11-3 and TRBJ2-1, with unresolved D. Trimming stripped 1 base from V and 7 bases from J, with 20 bases between. CDR1 is SGHNT and CDR2 is YENEEA in the germline V gene. CDR3 length equals 17 residues. In nucleotides, the CDR3 is TGTGCCAGCAGCTTAGGGACCCGAGTGGGGTTCTGGAATGAGCAGTTCTTC. This encodes CASSLGTRVGFWNEQFF. Variable domain in full (rest from reference TRBV11-3 and TRBJ2-1): EAGVVQSPRYKIIEKKQPVAFWCNPISGHNTLYWYLQNLGQGPELLIRYENEEAVDDSQLPKDRFSAERLKGVDSTLKIQPAELGDSAVYLCASSLGTRVGFWNEQFFGPGTRLTVL.

This clonotype occurred many times. This chain joins TRBV12-5 and TRBJ2-5; a weak D match, TRBD2 (7 bases). Trimming stripped 0 bases from V and 2 bases from J, with 16 bases between. Germline assignment: CDR1 LGHNT and CDR2 FRNRAP. This CDR3 spans 17 amino acids. CDR3 loop: CASGLVLTGGLQETQYF. CDR3 bases: TGTGCTAGTGGTTTGGTATTAACGGGGGGCCTGCAAGAGACCCAGTACTTC.

This clonotype was seen at least ten times. The chain employs TRBV2 and TRBJ1-2; possible D gene TRBD1, 5 bases. Per germline, CDR1 SNHLY and CDR2 FYNNEI. Trimming took off 7 bases at V and 4 bases at J, with 13 bases between the two ends. This CDR3 spans 13 amino acids. CDR3 loop: CASTGGRAYGYTF. The CDR3 DNA sequence: TGTGCCAGCACCGGGGGGAGAGCCTATGGCTACACCTTC.